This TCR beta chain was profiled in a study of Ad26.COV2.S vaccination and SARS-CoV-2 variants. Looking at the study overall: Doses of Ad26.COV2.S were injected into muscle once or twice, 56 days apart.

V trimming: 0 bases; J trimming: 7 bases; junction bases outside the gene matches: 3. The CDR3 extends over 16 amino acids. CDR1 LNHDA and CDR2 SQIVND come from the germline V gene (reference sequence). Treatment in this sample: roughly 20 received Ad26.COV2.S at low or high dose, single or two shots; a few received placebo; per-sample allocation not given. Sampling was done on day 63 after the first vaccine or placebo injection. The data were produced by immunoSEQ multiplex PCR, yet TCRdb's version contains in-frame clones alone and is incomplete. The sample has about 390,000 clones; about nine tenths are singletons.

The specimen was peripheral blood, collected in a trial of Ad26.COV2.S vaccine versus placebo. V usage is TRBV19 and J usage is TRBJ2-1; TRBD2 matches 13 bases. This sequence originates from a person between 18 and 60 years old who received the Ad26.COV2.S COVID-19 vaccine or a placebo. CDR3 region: CASSIEGLAGANEQFF. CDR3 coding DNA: TGTGCCAGTAGTATAGAAGGACTAGCGGGGGCAAATGAGCAGTTCTTC.